This TCR beta chain comes out of a study of blood T cell repertoires in COVID-19. This table comes from immunoSEQ multiplex PCR, and its TCRdb copy is limited to in-frame clones, with some not included. The sample consists of 150,000 to 200,000 clones, roughly 70% of them appearing once. V was clipped by 1 base and J by 3 bases, with 7 bases between them. This CDR3 is 13 amino acids long. Germline CDR1 is SGHRS and CDR2 is YFSETQ. This receptor was identified in a woman older than 75 with acute or convalescent COVID-19. The chain links TRBV5-1 to TRBJ1-1; D may be TRBD1 (6 bases). The sample was peripheral blood. The DNA for the CDR3 is TGCGCCAGCAGCTTGAGGACAGACACTGAAGCTTTCTTT. This translates into CASSLRTDTEAFF.